This TCR beta chain was sequenced in a study of cytomegalovirus exposure and HLA in healthy donors. Germline V CDR1 and CDR2: MDHEN, SYDVKM. The CDR3 spans 14 residues. The ends lost 7 bases at V and 5 bases at J; junction bases unmatched: 7. Vbeta (60) and Jbeta (13) primers were used in the PCR. Study processing details: The count from a later analysis was about 80 million unique TCR beta chains, some 12 million of them shared. Profiling relied on immunoSEQ multiplex PCR, and the TCRdb table lists in-frame clones only, not all of them. V, J and clone size are taken as reported in that table, and D and trimming were inferred from the DNA itself. The data contain roughly 100,000 clones, approximately 80% of them singletons. This clone was observed once.

The sequence was obtained from a woman aged 40 to 55 in good health and CMV-seronegative. Sequencing used PBMCs. The chain has TRBV28 and TRBJ1-2; 10 positions agree with TRBD1. The CDR3 spells CASTSGTGDYGYTF. CDR3 in DNA: TGTGCCAGCACCTCCGGGACAGGGGATTATGGCTACACCTTC.